The 27 T cell receptor beta chains below all came from one sample that was sequenced in a study of CD8 T cells in ankylosing spondylitis (dated by TCRdb to 2016 to 2017). Preparation of the library involved 5' RACE. Sequencing instrument: Illumina HiSeq 2500. TCRdb reprocessed the public reads (quality trimming at Q25 with fastp, clone calling with MiXCR) and kept in-frame beta chains. Each entry is one CDR3 protein sequence, shown with its most common DNA and genes. The sample records about 220,000 distinct CDR3 sequences, 8% to 11% of which are singletons. 20% to 25% of the sample comes from the top ten. Material for sequencing was blood, either unsorted or a sorted T cell fraction (not recorded which). The receptors originated from a male donor with ankylosing spondylitis or in good health (not recorded which).

This clonotype has a count of ten or more. The J gene is TRBJ1-6, the V gene TRBV20-1, with 10 nucleotides matching TRBD1. V dropped 1 base and J dropped 10; count of bases not matched to a gene: 7. Germline values: CDR1 DFQATT, CDR2 SNEGSKA (reference sequence). The CDR3 runs to 15 residues. CDR3 region: CSARGRDRGKSPLHF. In nucleotides, the CDR3 is TGCAGTGCTAGAGGGCGGGACAGGGGAAAGTCACCCCTCCACTTT.

The chain employs TRBV5-1 and TRBJ2-7; no definite D call. Trimming pared 1 base from V and 4 bases from J, leaving 6 bases between. Germline CDR1 and CDR2: SGHRS and YFSETQ. This CDR3 has 12 residues. This chain's CDR3 is CASSLPAYEQYF. DNA of the CDR3: TGCGCCAGCAGCTTGCCGGCGTACGAGCAGTACTTC.

This clonotype appeared many times. Here the CDR3 DNA reads TGTGCCAGCCCACCCCGGGACAGGGGTTCCTACGAGCAGTACTTC. Protein sequence: CASPPRDRGSYEQYF. The gene calls are TRBV28 and TRBJ2-7; the match to TRBD1 covers 10 bases. The V gene's germline CDR1 is MDHEN and CDR2 SYDVKM. V lost 8 bases and J lost 1; bases outside the gene matches: 8. The CDR3 totals 15 residues. Variable domain in full (rest from reference TRBV28 and TRBJ2-7): DVKVTQSSRYLVKRTGEKVFLECVQDMDHENMFWYRQDPGLGLRLIYFSYDVKMKEKGDIPEGYSVSREKKERFSLILESASTNQTSMYLCASPPRDRGSYEQYFGPGTRLTVT.

This clonotype has a handful of counts. The chain has TRBV28 and TRBJ1-4; D gene ambiguous. CDR1 is MDHEN, CDR2 SYDVKM, per germline. Trimming removed 5 bases from V and 3 bases from J, with 4 bases in between. The CDR3 extends over 12 amino acids. The CDR3 is CASSGPNEKLFF. CDR3 coding DNA: TGTGCCAGCAGTGGTCCTAATGAAAAACTGTTTTTT.

This clonotype has at least ten counts. V is TRBV12-3 or TRBV12-4 and J is TRBJ1-2; D is possibly TRBD1 (6 bases). This CDR3 has 13 residues. V was clipped by 1 base and J by 8 bases, with 11 bases between them. Here the CDR3 reads CASSLVAGDGYTF. The CDR3 coding sequence is TGTGCCAGCAGTTTAGTAGCAGGGGACGGCTACACCTTC.

CDR3 loop: CASSLTPDSNQPQHF. As DNA, the CDR3 is TGTGCCAGCAGCTTAACCCCGGACAGTAATCAGCCCCAGCATTTT. The chain combines TRBV7-3 with TRBJ1-5, with a tentative D call TRBD1 (6 bases). The germline CDR1 and CDR2 sequences are SGHTA and FQGTGA. The germline V and J ends were trimmed by 0 bases and 4 bases, with 10 bases remaining between them. The CDR3 is made up of 15 amino acids.

A word on this clonotype: A much larger clone differs from this one at a single base, so this may be a read error. The chain links TRBV6-1 to TRBJ1-2; unclear D gene. Looked up from germline, CDR1 is MNHNS and CDR2 is SASEGT. The CDR3 is made up of 13 amino acids. This CDR3 reads CARSVNTNYGYTF. CDR3 sequence (DNA): TGTGCCCGCAGTGTCAACACTAACTATGGCTACACCTTC.

This clonotype was detected ten times or more. The rearrangement uses TRBV5-1 and TRBJ2-1, with a weak D call TRBD2 (6 bases). CDR1 SGHRS and CDR2 YFSETQ come from the germline V gene. The CDR3 is 15 residues long. Trimming shortened V by 5 bases and J by 5 bases, and 17 bases separated the two germline ends. In nucleotides, the CDR3 is TGCGCCAGCAGTGGGTTGCGGGGAAGAAACAATGAGCAGTTCTTC. Encoded protein: CASSGLRGRNNEQFF.

This clonotype was recorded many times. The V and J genes are TRBV20-1 and TRBJ1-4, with D possibly being TRBD1 (6 bases). The V and J ends lost 6 bases and 6 bases respectively, with 20 bases between them. The V gene's germline CDR1 is DFQATT and CDR2 SNEGSKA (reference sequence). This CDR3 region has 15 residues. Here the CDR3 reads CSAGSWGAGDEKLFF. The CDR3, as DNA: TGCAGTGCGGGCTCCTGGGGGGCCGGGGATGAAAAACTGTTTTTT.

This clonotype was detected many times. This sequence joins TRBV11-3 and TRBJ2-1; no firm D call. Trimming left V 5 bases short and J 1 base short, with 9 bases between. This CDR3 has 14 residues. Germline CDR1 and CDR2: SGHNT and YENEEA. CDR3 nucleotides: TGTGCCAGCAGCCTCACTACGTCCTACAATGAGCAGTTCTTC. Protein: CASSLTTSYNEQFF.

This clonotype was observed a few times. CDR3 in amino acids: CASMGTGYGYTF. The CDR3 DNA reads TGTGCCAGCATGGGGACAGGCTATGGCTACACCTTC. The chain couples TRBV28 to TRBJ1-2, with 8 bases lining up with TRBD1. The V and J ends lost 7 bases and 4 bases, in that order; junction bases with no gene match: 2. The CDR3 is 12 residues long. Per the germline V gene, CDR1 is MDHEN and CDR2 is SYDVKM.

This chain joins TRBV5-1 and TRBJ2-7, with 7 bases identical to TRBD1. V trimming: 4 bases; J trimming: 0 bases; junction bases outside the gene matches: 4. This CDR3 has 14 residues. Germline loops: CDR1 SGHRS, CDR2 YFSETQ. Here the CDR3 DNA reads TGCGCCAGCAGCCGGGACAGAGCCTCCTACGAGCAGTACTTC. It is translated as CASSRDRASYEQYF.

This clonotype was picked up many times. V gene TRBV7-6 combines with J gene TRBJ1-6; 9 nucleotides match TRBD1. Trimming removed 5 bases from V and 5 bases from J; junction bases left unmatched: 4. This CDR3 contains 15 residues. The germline V gene has CDR1 SGHVS and CDR2 FNYEAQ. This CDR3 reads CASSQGQGHNSPLHF. The CDR3 bases are TGTGCCAGCAGCCAGGGACAGGGTCATAATTCACCCCTCCACTTT.

There are many counts of this clonotype. The chain combines TRBV12-3 or TRBV12-4 with TRBJ2-1; 12 positions match TRBD2. The V gene end was trimmed by 4 bases and the J gene end by 8 bases; junction bases not matched to a gene: 6. This CDR3 is 15 amino acids long. In DNA form, the CDR3 reads TGTGCCAGCAGTTCTACTAGCGGGGGGAGGGATGAGCAGTTCTTC. As protein: CASSSTSGGRDEQFF.

A few counts support this clonotype. The chain couples TRBV7-3 to TRBJ2-1; either TRBD1 or TRBD2 may supply D (6 bases each). This CDR3 is 15 amino acids long. Germline values: CDR1 SGHTA, CDR2 FQGTGA. Deletions cut 4 bases from V and 3 bases from J, with 13 bases between. The DNA of the CDR3 is TGTGCCAGCAGCTACCGCGGAGGGGGCTACAATGAGCAGTTCTTC. Translating gives CASSYRGGGYNEQFF.

J is TRBJ2-3 and V is TRBV4-1, with D tentatively TRBD2 (5 bases). V dropped 0 bases and J dropped 2 bases, with 12 bases sitting between them. The CDR3 consists of 16 residues. Germline V gene data show CDR1 as MGHRA and CDR2 as YSYEKL. The CDR3 loop reads CASSQDPPGNTDTQYF. The CDR3 bases are TGCGCCAGCAGCCAAGATCCCCCGGGAAACACAGATACGCAGTATTTT.

Ten or more counts support this clonotype. The rearrangement joins TRBV27 to TRBJ1-6; D is unclear. Germline CDR1 and CDR2: MNHEY and SMNVEV (reference sequence). The CDR3 totals 17 residues. Trimming left V 6 bases short and J 0 bases short, with 15 bases between. CDR3 sequence: CASSTPPTGSYNSPLHF. As DNA, the CDR3 is TGTGCCAGCAGCACTCCACCAACGGGCTCCTATAATTCACCCCTCCACTTT.

In this sample, this clonotype turned up many times. This sequence joins TRBV5-1 and TRBJ2-1; 8 nucleotides line up with TRBD2. Germline V gene sequence: CDR1 SGHRS, CDR2 YFSETQ. The CDR3 is made up of 15 amino acids. V was pared by 4 bases and J by 4 bases, with 7 bases of the junction left unmatched. CDR3 protein: CASSPGGGDYNEQFF. The CDR3 region has the DNA TGCGCCAGCAGCCCGGGGGGGGGCGATTACAATGAGCAGTTCTTC.

This clonotype was recorded many times. The V and J genes are TRBV3-1 and TRBJ2-1; D perhaps matches TRBD2 (5 bases). CDR1 and CDR2 (germline): LGHDT, YNNKEL (reference sequence). V was shortened by 0 bases and J by 7 bases, with 13 bases between the two germline ends. This CDR3 comprises 15 residues. The CDR3 reads CASSQDYTRGNEQFF. DNA of the CDR3: TGTGCCAGCAGCCAAGATTACACTAGAGGAAATGAGCAGTTCTTC.

A remark on this clonotype: A much larger clone differs from this one at a single base, so this may be a read error. The chain links TRBV29-1 to TRBJ1-3; D gene ambiguous. The CDR3 extends over 12 amino acids. Germline loops: CDR1 SQVTM, CDR2 ANQGSEA. The chain's CDR3 is CGVAATGNTIYF. In nucleotides, the CDR3 is TGCGGCGTTGCAGCAACTGGAAACACCATATATTTT.

This clonotype was found many times. The chain joins TRBV29-1 to TRBJ2-3; possibly TRBD1 for D (6 bases). The V end was cut by 6 bases, the J end by 2 bases, with 18 bases between. The V gene's germline CDR1 is SQVTM and CDR2 ANQGSEA. The CDR3 contains 15 residues. CDR3 loop: CSVGLTGGYTDTQYF. CDR3 DNA sequence: TGCAGCGTGGGGCTGACAGGAGGATACACAGATACGCAGTATTTT.

This clonotype was counted between two and nine times. The chain employs TRBV28 and TRBJ2-7; the D gene is possibly TRBD1 (5 bases). The length of the CDR3 is 12 residues. From germline, CDR1 is MDHEN and CDR2 SYDVKM. The V and J ends lost 7 bases and 6 bases respectively, with 13 bases between them. CDR3 sequence reads: CASTRQKSEQYF. The DNA for the CDR3 is TGTGCCAGCACCCGACAGAAATCCGAGCAGTACTTC.

Only a few counts were recorded for this clonotype. The rearrangement links TRBV7-9 to TRBJ1-1; D may be TRBD1 (5 bases). CDR3 length equals 15 residues. V was clipped by 0 bases and J by 4 bases, with 12 bases between them. CDR1 SEHNR and CDR2 FQNEAQ come from the germline V gene (reference sequence). For the CDR3, the DNA is TGTGCCAGCAGCTTAGCTAGGGGTGCGGGCACTGAAGCTTTCTTT. Translated: CASSLARGAGTEAFF.

This clonotype has at least ten counts. This chain uses TRBV20-1 with TRBJ2-3; TRBD2 agrees at 8 bases. J gave up 0 bases and V 6 bases, and 11 bases lay outside the gene matches. CDR3 size: 16 residues. Germline V gene sequence: CDR1 DFQATT, CDR2 SNEGSKA (reference sequence). CDR3 amino acids: CSASLGLASSTDTQYF. The CDR3 nucleotides are TGCAGTGCCTCCCTTGGACTAGCTTCTAGCACAGATACGCAGTATTTT.

This clonotype was counted ten times or more. The chain carries TRBV4-2 and TRBJ2-6, with D perhaps matching TRBD1 (6 bases). The CDR3 runs 19 residues. Germline values: CDR1 LGHNA, CDR2 YNFKEQ. Trimming pared 5 bases from V and 1 base from J, leaving 21 bases between. CDR3 region: CASSIQGTRTPSGANVLTF. The CDR3 region has the DNA TGTGCCAGCAGCATACAGGGAACACGGACACCTTCTGGGGCCAACGTCCTGACTTTC.

A few counts support this clonotype. The V gene is TRBV13, the J gene TRBJ1-2; D is uncertain. CDR1 and CDR2 (germline): PRHDT, FYEKMQ (reference sequence). The CDR3 covers 14 residues. Trimming removed 5 bases at V and 8 bases at J, with 18 bases between. CDR3: CASSLQIGPPGYTF. The CDR3 DNA sequence: TGTGCCAGCAGCCTACAGATAGGGCCGCCGGGCTACACCTTC.

This clonotype was seen many times. The rearrangement joins TRBV20-1 to TRBJ2-7, with D tentatively TRBD2 (7 bases). Germline V gene lookup returns CDR1 DFQATT and CDR2 SNEGSKA (reference sequence). V gave up 6 bases and J gave up 0 bases, with 15 bases separating them. The CDR3 is 14 residues long. The CDR3 DNA reads TGCAGTGCCACTGGGGGGGCCAGCTCCTACGAGCAGTACTTC. Translation: CSATGGASSYEQYF.